This TCR beta chain was sequenced during a study of a mutant IDH1 vaccine in newly diagnosed glioma. Looking at the study overall: Vaccine administration was initiated 4-6 weeks following radiotherapy alone, or with temozolomide cycles. Of treated patients, approximately 60% were men and roughly 38% women, averaging roughly 40 years. Patients previously underwent radiotherapy, temozolomide, or both, and most underwent both.

This CDR3 contains 17 residues. Trimming left V 0 bases short and J 8 bases short, with 22 bases between. Germline V gene data show CDR1 as LGHNT and CDR2 as FRNRAP. Study results and limitations: Seemingly, top peripheral T cell clonotype changes bore no relation to pseudoprogression.

Clones were sequenced by immunoSEQ multiplex PCR, and TCRdb holds only the in-frame ones, with some missing. Altogether some 30,000 clones are present, roughly 90% being singletons, with the ten largest covering around 2.5%. Regarding this clone: Its specificity is not known.

Time point described: week 23, last vaccination. All doses held 300 ug of mutant IDH1 20-mer peptide, with topical imiquimod. This sequence joins TRBV12-5 and TRBJ1-2; D not resolved. This clonotype was sampled from a man aged 40-49 years with glioma. The specimen was PBMCs, collected from a glioma patient whose treatment included an IDH1 peptide vaccine. The CDR3 spells CASGLVVGGLPGEGYTF. The CDR3 bases are TGTGCTAGTGGTTTGGTAGTCGGAGGCCTCCCCGGCGAGGGCTACACCTTC.